The clone carrying this T cell receptor (beta chain) was observed a few times. This PCR relied on a set of 60 Vbeta primers and 13 Jbeta primers. Profiling relied on immunoSEQ multiplex PCR, and the TCRdb table lists in-frame clones only, not all of them. The sample has about 240,000 clones, approximately 81% seen once. The sample originates from a study of cytomegalovirus exposure and HLA in healthy donors. The germline gives CDR1 SGHNT, CDR2 YENEEA. The CDR3 spans 15 residues. The junction had 7 bases not matched to a gene; V was cut back by 3 bases and J by 7 bases. This chain connects TRBV11-3 to TRBJ2-7; 12 bases agree with TRBD2. The sequence was obtained from a woman aged 55-70 years in good health and CMV-seropositive. The material sequenced was PBMCs. The CDR3 loop is CASSFGLAGLGEQYF. For the CDR3, the DNA is TGTGCCAGCAGCTTCGGACTAGCGGGATTGGGGGAGCAGTACTTC. The whole variable domain, remainder taken from reference TRBV11-3 and TRBJ2-7, is EAGVVQSPRYKIIEKKQPVAFWCNPISGHNTLYWYLQNLGQGPELLIRYENEEAVDDSQLPKDRFSAERLKGVDSTLKIQPAELGDSAVYLCASSFGLAGLGEQYFGPGTRLTVT.